The entry that follows covers one T cell receptor (beta chain) sequence. The sample comes from a study of blood T cell repertoires in COVID-19. V shed 4 bases and J 1 base; nucleotides not matched to a gene: 1. The CDR3 spans 15 residues. Germline CDR1 is SEHNR and CDR2 is FQNEAQ (reference sequence). Generated by immunoSEQ multiplex PCR, the TCRdb table keeps only in-frame clones and is missing some. The sample lists approximately 300,000 clones; about nine tenths were seen once. The chain carries TRBV7-9 and TRBJ2-2, with 9 bases fitting TRBD2. The sequence derives from a woman in her 30s with COVID-19, enrolled during active disease. The sample taken for sequencing was peripheral blood. The CDR3 nucleotides read TGTGCCAGCAGCTGGACTAGCGAGAACACCGGGGAGCTGTTTTTT. Protein product: CASSWTSENTGELFF.